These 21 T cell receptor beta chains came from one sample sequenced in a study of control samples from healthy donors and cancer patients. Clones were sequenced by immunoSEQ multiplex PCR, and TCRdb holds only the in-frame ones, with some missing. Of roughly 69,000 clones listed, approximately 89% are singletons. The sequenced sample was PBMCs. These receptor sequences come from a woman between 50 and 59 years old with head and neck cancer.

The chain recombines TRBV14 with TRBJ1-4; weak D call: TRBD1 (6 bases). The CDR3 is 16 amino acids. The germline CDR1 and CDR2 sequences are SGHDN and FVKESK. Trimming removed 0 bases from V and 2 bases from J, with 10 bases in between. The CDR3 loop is CASSQERGATNEKLFF. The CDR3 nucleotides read TGTGCCAGCAGCCAAGAGAGGGGGGCGACTAATGAAAAACTGTTTTTT.

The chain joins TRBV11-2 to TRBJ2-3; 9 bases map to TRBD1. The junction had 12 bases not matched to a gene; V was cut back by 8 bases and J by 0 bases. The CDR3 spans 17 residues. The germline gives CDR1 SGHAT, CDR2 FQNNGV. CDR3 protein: CASGSRDRDASTDTQYF. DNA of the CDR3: TGTGCCAGCGGCTCCCGGGACAGGGACGCTAGCACAGATACGCAGTATTTT.

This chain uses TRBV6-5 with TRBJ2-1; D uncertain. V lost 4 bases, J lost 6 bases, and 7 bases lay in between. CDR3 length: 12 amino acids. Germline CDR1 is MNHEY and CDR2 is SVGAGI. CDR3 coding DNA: TGTGCCAGCAGTTCGACCCTCAATGAGCAGTTCTTC. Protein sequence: CASSSTLNEQFF.

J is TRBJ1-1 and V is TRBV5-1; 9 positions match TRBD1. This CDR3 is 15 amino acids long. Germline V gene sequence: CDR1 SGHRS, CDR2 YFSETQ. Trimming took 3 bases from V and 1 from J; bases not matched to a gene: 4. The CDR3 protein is CASSSQGASNTEAFF. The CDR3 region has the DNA TGCGCCAGCAGCTCACAGGGGGCTTCGAACACTGAAGCTTTCTTT. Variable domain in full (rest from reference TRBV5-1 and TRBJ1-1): KAGVTQTPRYLIKTRGQQVTLSCSPISGHRSVSWYQQTPGQGLQFLFEYFSETQRNKGNFPGRFSGRQFSNSRSEMNVSTLELGDSALYLCASSSQGASNTEAFFGQGTRLTVV.

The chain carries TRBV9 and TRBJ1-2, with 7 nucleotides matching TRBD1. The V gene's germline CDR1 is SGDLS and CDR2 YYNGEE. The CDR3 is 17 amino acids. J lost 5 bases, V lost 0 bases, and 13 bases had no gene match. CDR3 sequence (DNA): TGTGCCAGCAGCGTAGGGCAAGGGGGCCCGGGACGGTATGGCTACACCTTC. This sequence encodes CASSVGQGGPGRYGYTF.

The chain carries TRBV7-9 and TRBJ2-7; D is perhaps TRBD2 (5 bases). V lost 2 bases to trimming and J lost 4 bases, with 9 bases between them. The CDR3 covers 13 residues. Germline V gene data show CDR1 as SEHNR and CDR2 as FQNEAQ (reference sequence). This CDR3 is CASSLPSGYEQYF. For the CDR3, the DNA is TGTGCCAGCAGCTTACCGAGCGGTTACGAGCAGTACTTC.

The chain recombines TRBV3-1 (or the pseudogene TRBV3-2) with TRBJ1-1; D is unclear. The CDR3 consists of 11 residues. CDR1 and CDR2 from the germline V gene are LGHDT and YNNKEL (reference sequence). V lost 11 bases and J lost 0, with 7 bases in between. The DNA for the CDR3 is TGTGCCGCCGGATTGAACACTGAAGCTTTCTTT. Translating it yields CAAGLNTEAFF.

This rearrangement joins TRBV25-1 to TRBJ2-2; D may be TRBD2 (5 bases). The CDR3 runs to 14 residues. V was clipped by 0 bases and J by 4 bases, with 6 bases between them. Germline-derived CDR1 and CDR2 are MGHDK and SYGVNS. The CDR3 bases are TGTGCCAGCAGTGAATATCGGGGCACCGGGGAGCTGTTTTTT. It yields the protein CASSEYRGTGELFF.

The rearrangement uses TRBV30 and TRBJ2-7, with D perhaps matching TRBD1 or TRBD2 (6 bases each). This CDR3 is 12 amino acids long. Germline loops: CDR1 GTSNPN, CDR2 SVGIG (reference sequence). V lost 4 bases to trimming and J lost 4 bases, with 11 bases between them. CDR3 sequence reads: CAWNGGGYEQYF. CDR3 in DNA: TGTGCCTGGAATGGAGGGGGTTACGAGCAGTACTTC.

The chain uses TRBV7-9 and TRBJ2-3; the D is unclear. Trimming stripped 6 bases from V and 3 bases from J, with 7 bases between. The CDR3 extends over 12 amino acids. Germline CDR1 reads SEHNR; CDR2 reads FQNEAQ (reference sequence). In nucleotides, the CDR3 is TGTGCCAGCAGACTTGGGACAGATACGCAGTATTTT. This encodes CASRLGTDTQYF.

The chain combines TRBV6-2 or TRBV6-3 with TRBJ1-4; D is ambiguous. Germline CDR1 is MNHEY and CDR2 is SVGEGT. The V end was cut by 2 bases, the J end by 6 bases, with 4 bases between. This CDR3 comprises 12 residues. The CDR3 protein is CASSYRDEKLFF. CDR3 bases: TGTGCCAGCAGTTACAGGGATGAAAAACTGTTTTTT.

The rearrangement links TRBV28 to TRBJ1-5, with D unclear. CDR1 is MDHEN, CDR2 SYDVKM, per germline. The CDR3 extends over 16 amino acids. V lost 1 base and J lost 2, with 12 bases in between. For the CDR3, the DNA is TGTGCCAGCAGTTTATCCGGAATTAAGGGCAATCAGCCCCAGCATTTT. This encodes CASSLSGIKGNQPQHF. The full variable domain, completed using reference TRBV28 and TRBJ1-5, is DVKVTQSSRYLVKRTGEKVFLECVQDMDHENMFWYRQDPGLGLRLIYFSYDVKMKEKGDIPEGYSVSREKKERFSLILESASTNQTSMYLCASSLSGIKGNQPQHFGDGTRLSIL.

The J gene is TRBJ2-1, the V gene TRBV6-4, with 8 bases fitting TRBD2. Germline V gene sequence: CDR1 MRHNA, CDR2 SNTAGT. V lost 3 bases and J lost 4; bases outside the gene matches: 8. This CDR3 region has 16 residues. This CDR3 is CASSDSSSGPYNEQFF. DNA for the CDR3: TGTGCCAGCAGTGATTCTTCTAGCGGGCCTTACAATGAGCAGTTCTTC.

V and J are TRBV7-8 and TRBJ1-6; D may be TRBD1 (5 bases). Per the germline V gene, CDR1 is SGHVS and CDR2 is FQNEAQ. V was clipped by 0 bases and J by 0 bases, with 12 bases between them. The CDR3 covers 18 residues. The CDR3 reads CASSLAGLGSSYNSPLHF. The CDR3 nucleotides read TGTGCCAGCAGCTTAGCGGGGCTAGGGAGCTCCTATAATTCACCCCTCCACTTT. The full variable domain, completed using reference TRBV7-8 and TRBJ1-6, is GAGVSQSPRYKVAKRGQDVALRCDPISGHVSLFWYQQALGQGPEFLTYFQNEAQLDKSGLPSDRFFAERPEGSVSTLKIQRTQQEDSAVYLCASSLAGLGSSYNSPLHFGNGTRLTVT.

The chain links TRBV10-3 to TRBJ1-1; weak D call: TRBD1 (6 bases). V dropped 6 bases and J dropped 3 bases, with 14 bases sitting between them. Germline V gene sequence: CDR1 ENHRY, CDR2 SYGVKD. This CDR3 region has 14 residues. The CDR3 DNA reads TGTGCCATCAGCAAAGGGGGGCGGGACACTGAAGCTTTCTTT. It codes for CAISKGGRDTEAFF.

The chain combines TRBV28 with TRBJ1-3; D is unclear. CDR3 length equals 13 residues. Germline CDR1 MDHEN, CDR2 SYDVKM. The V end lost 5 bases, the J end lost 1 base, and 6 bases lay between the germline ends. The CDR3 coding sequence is TGTGCCAGCAGTGCTAGTTCTGGAAACACCATATATTTT. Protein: CASSASSGNTIYF. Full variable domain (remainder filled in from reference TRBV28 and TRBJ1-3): DVKVTQSSRYLVKRTGEKVFLECVQDMDHENMFWYRQDPGLGLRLIYFSYDVKMKEKGDIPEGYSVSREKKERFSLILESASTNQTSMYLCASSASSGNTIYFGEGSWLTVV.

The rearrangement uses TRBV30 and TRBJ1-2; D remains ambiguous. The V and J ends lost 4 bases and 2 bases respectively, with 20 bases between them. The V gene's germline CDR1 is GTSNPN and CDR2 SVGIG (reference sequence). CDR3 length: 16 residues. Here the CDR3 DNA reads TGTGCCTGGATTACAATGGAGGCACGCCGAAACTATGGCTACACCTTC. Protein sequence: CAWITMEARRNYGYTF.

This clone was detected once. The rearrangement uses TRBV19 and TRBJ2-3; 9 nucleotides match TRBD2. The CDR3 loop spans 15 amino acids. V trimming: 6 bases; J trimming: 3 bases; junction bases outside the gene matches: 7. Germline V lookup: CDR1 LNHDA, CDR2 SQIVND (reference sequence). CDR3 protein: CASRPTSGGTDTQYF. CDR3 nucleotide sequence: TGTGCCAGTAGACCGACTAGCGGAGGGACAGATACGCAGTATTTT.

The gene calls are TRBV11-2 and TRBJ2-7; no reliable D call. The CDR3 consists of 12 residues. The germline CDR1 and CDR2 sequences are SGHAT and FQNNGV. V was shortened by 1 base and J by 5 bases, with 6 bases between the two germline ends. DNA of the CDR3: TGTGCCAGCAGCTTAGCCCAACACGAGCAGTACTTC. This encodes CASSLAQHEQYF. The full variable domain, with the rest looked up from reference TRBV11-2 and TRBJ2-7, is EAGVAQSPRYKIIEKRQSVAFWCNPISGHATLYWYQQILGQGPKLLIQFQNNGVVDDSQLPKDRFSAERLKGVDSTLKIQPAKLEDSAVYLCASSLAQHEQYFGPGTRLTVT.

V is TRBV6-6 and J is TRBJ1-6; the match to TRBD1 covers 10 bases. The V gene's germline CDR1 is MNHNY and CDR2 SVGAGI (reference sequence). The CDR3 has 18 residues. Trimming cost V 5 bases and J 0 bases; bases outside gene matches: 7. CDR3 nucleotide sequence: TGTGCCAGCAGTCCGGGACAGGGGACGAGCTCCTATAATTCACCCCTCCACTTT. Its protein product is CASSPGQGTSSYNSPLHF.

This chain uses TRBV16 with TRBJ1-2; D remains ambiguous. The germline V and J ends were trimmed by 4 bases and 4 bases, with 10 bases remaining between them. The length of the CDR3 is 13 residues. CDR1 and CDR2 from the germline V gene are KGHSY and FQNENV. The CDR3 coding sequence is TGTGCCAGCAGCCGATACCCGTTCTATGGCTACACCTTC. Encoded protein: CASSRYPFYGYTF.